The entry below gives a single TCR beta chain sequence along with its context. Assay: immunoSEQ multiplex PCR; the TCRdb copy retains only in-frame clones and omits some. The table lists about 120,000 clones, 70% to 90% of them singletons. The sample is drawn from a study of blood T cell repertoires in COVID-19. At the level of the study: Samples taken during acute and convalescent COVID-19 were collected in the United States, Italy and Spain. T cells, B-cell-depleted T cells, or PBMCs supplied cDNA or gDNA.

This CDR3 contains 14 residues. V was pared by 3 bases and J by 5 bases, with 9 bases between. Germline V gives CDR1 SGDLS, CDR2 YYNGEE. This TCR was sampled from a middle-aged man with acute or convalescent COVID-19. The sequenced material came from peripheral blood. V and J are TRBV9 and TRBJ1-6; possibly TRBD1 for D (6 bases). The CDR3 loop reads CASSARQDNSPLHF. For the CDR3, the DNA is TGTGCCAGCAGCGCCCGACAGGATAATTCACCCCTCCACTTT.